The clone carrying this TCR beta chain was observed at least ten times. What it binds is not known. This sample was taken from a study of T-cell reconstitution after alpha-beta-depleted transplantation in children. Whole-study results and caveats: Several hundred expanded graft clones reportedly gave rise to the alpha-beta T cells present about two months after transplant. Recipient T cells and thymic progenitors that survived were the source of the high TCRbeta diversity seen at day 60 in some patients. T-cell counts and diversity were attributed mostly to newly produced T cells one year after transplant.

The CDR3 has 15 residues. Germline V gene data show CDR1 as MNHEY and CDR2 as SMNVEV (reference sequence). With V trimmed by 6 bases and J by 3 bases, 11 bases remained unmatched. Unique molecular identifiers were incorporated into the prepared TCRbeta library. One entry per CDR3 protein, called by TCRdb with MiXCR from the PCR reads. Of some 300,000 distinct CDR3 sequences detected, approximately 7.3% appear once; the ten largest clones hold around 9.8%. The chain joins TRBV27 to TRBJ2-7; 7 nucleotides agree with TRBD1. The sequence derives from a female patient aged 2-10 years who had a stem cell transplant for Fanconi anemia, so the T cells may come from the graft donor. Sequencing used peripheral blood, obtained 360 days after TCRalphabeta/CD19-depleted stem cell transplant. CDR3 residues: CASRLNPGQIYEQYF. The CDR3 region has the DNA TGTGCCAGCAGGCTTAACCCGGGACAGATCTACGAGCAGTACTTC.